The 7 T cell receptor beta chains presented below share a single source sample, sequenced in a study of long-term antiretroviral therapy in people with HIV. Version v3.0 of the immunoSEQ assay was performed at survey level. The assay was immunoSEQ multiplex PCR, and TCRdb's table has in-frame clones only and misses some. The repertoire includes approximately 21,000 clones, 76% of them detected once, and approximately 9.3% sits in the top ten. The sample here was unsorted PBMCs, taken 0.5 years before starting antiretroviral therapy. These receptors were collected from a man younger than 35 with HIV.

The chain is built from TRBV6-1 and TRBJ2-7; D remains unclear. Trimming cost V 2 bases and J 3 bases, with 8 bases left between them. The CDR3 runs to 13 residues. Germline lookup yields CDR1 MNHNS and CDR2 SASEGT. The CDR3 here is CASSEWGYYEQYF. CDR3 DNA: TGTGCCAGCAGTGAATGGGGTTACTACGAGCAGTACTTC.

This sequence joins TRBV5-8 and TRBJ2-7, with D possibly TRBD1 on 6 matching bases. Germline loops: CDR1 SGHTS, CDR2 YDEGEE. This CDR3 has 13 residues. Trimming shortened V by 7 bases and J by 3 bases, and 14 bases separated the two germline ends. The CDR3 reads CASLKDSHYEQYF. CDR3 in DNA: TGTGCCAGCCTAAAGGACAGTCACTACGAGCAGTACTTC.

The J gene is TRBJ2-7, the V gene TRBV4-1; D might be TRBD1 or TRBD2, each matching 5 bases. V lost 0 bases to trimming and J lost 3 bases, with 9 bases between them. CDR1 is MGHRA, CDR2 YSYEKL, per germline. This CDR3 comprises 14 residues. The CDR3 protein is CASSQEVGGYEQYF. Written as DNA, the CDR3 is TGCGCCAGCAGCCAAGAAGTTGGGGGCTACGAGCAGTACTTC.

V usage is TRBV2 and J usage is TRBJ2-7, with 9 bases that match TRBD1. Germline CDR1 and CDR2: SNHLY and FYNNEI. The V segment lost 6 bases and the J segment 5 bases; nucleotides outside the gene matches: 8. The CDR3 has 14 residues. The CDR3 bases are TGTGCCAGCAGGCCTACAGGGGGCTCTGACGAGCAGTACTTC. Encoded protein: CASRPTGGSDEQYF.

The chain links TRBV6-6 to TRBJ2-5; D possibly corresponds to TRBD1 (5 bases). Trimming removed 7 bases from V and 3 bases from J, with 9 bases in between. This CDR3 is built from 12 residues. Per the germline V gene, CDR1 is MNHNY and CDR2 is SVGAGI (reference sequence). The CDR3 sequence: CASKPGKETQYF. DNA of the CDR3: TGTGCCAGCAAACCAGGGAAAGAGACCCAGTACTTC.

The gene calls are TRBV18 and TRBJ2-7, with 9 nucleotides matching TRBD1. The CDR3 covers 17 residues. The junction had 16 bases not matched to a gene; V was cut back by 6 bases and J by 4 bases. Germline values: CDR1 KGHSH, CDR2 LQKENI. The CDR3 loop is CASSPAPGTGYRYEQYF. CDR3 DNA: TGTGCCAGCTCCCCCGCCCCCGGGACAGGGTATCGTTACGAGCAGTACTTC.

The sample holds one count of this clone. V is TRBV27 and J is TRBJ2-1; D not resolved. Per the germline V gene, CDR1 is MNHEY and CDR2 is SMNVEV (reference sequence). The CDR3 sequence is 12 residues long. The V end lost 1 base, the J end lost 7 bases, and 5 bases lay between the germline ends. The CDR3 region has the DNA TGTGCCAGCAGTTTATGGGGAAATGAGCAGTTCTTC. It is translated as CASSLWGNEQFF.